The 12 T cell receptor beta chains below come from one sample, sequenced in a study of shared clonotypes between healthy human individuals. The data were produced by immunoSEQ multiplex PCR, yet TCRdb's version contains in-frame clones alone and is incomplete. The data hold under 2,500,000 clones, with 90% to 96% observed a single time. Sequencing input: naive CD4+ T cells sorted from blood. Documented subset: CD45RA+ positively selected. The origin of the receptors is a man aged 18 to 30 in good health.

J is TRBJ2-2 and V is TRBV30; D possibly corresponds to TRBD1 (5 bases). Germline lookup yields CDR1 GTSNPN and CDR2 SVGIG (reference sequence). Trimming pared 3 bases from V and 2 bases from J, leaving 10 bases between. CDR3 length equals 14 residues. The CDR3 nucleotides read TGTGCCTGGAGAGCGACAGTCAACACCGGGGAGCTGTTTTTT. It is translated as CAWRATVNTGELFF.

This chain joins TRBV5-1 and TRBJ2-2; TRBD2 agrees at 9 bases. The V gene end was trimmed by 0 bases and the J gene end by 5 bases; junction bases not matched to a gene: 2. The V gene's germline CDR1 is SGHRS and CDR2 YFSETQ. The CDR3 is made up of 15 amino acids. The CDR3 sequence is CASSLERGATGELFF. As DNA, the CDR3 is TGCGCCAGCAGCTTGGAGCGGGGGGCGACCGGGGAGCTGTTTTTT.

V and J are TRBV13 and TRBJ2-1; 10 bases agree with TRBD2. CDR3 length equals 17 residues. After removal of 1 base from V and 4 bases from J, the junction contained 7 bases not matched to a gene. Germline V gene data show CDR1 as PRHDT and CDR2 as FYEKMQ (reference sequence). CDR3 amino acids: CASSLVVAGGWYNEQFF. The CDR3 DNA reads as TGTGCCAGCAGCTTAGTGGTAGCGGGGGGCTGGTACAATGAGCAGTTCTTC.

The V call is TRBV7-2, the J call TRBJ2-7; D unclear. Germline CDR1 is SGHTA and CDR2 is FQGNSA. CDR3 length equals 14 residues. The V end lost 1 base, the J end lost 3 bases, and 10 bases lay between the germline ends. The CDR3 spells CASSLEYGYYEQYF. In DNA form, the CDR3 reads TGTGCCAGCAGCTTAGAATACGGATACTACGAGCAGTACTTC. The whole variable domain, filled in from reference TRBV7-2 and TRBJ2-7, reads GAGVSQSPSNKVTEKGKDVELRCDPISGHTALYWYRQSLGQGLEFLIYFQGNSAPDKSGLPSDRFSAERTGGSVSTLTIQRTQQEDSAVYLCASSLEYGYYEQYFGPGTRLTVT.

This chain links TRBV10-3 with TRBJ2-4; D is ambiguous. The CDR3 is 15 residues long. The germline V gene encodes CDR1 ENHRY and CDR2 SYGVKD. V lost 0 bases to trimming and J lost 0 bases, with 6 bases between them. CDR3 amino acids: CAISESVLAKNIQYF. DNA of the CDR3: TGTGCCATCAGTGAGTCGGTCCTAGCCAAAAACATTCAGTACTTC.

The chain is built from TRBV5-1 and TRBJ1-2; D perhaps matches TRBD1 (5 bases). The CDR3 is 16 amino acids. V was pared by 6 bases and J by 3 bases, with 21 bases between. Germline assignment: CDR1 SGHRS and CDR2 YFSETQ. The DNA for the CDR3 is TGCGCCAGCACCTCCTCTAGGGGAGGGCTGGACTATGGCTACACCTTC. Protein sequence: CASTSSRGGLDYGYTF.

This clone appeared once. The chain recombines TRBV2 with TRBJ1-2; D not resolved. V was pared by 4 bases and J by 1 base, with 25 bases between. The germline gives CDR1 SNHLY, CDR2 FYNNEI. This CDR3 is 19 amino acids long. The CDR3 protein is CASSAQWSAGPQINYGYTF. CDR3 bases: TGTGCCAGCAGTGCTCAGTGGTCGGCAGGACCTCAGATTAACTATGGCTACACCTTC.

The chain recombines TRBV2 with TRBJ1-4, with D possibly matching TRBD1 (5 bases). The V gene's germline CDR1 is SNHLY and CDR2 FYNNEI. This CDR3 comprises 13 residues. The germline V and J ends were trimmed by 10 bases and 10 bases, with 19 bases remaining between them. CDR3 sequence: CATPGPNGGKLFF. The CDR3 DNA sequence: TGTGCCACTCCGGGCCCTAACGGGGGAAAACTGTTTTTT.

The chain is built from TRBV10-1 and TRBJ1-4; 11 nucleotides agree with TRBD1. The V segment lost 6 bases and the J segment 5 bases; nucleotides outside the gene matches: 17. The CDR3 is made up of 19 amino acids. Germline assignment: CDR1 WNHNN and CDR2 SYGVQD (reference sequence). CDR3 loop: CASRSRGQGDRSSNEKLFF. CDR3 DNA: TGCGCCAGCAGATCCAGGGGACAGGGGGATCGATCCTCAAATGAAAAACTGTTTTTT.

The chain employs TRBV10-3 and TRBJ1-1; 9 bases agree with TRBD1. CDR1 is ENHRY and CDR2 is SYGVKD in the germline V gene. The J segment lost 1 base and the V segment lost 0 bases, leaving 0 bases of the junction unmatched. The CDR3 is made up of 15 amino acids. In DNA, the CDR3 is TGTGCCATCAGTGAGTCGACAGGGGGGAACACTGAAGCTTTCTTT. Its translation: CAISESTGGNTEAFF.

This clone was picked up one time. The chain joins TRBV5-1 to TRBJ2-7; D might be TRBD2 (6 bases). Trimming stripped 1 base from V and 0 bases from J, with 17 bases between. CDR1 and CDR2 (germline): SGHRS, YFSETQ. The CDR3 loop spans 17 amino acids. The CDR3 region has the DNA TGCGCCAGCAGCTTGATTCTCGTACGGGACTCCTCCTACGAGCAGTACTTC. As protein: CASSLILVRDSSYEQYF.

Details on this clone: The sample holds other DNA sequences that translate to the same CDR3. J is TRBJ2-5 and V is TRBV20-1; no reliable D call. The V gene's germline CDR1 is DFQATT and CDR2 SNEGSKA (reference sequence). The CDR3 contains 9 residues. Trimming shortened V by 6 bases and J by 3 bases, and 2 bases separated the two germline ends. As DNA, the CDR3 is TGCAGTGCGAAAGAGACCCAGTACTTC. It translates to CSAKETQYF.